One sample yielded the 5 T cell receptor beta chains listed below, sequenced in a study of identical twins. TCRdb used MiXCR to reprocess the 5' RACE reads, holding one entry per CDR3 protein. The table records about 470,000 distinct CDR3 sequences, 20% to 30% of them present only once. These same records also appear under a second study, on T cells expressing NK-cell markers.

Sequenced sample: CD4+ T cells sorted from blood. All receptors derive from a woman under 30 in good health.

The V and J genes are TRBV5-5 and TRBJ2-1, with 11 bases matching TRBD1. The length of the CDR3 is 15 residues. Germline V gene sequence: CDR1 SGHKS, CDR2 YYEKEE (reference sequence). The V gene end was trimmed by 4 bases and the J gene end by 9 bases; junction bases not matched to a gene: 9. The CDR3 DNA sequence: TGTGCCAGCAGCCGAAACGGACAGGGGGCGGGTGAGCAGTTCTTC. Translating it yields CASSRNGQGAGEQFF.

CDR3 DNA sequence: TGCAGTGCTAGAGGGTACGGATTCTCCTACAATGAGCAGTTCTTC. This codes for CSARGYGFSYNEQFF. The chain employs TRBV20-1 and TRBJ2-1; D call uncertain. The V gene lost 1 base and the J gene lost 0 bases, with 10 bases spanning the gap. The germline CDR1 and CDR2 sequences are DFQATT and SNEGSKA (reference sequence). The CDR3 has 15 residues.

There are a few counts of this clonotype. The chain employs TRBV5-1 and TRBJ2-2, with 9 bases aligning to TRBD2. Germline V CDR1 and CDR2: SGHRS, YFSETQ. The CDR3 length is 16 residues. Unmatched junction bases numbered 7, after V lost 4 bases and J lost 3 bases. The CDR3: CASSPIAGDDTGELFF. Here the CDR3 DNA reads TGCGCCAGCAGCCCGATAGCGGGAGATGACACCGGGGAGCTGTTTTTT.

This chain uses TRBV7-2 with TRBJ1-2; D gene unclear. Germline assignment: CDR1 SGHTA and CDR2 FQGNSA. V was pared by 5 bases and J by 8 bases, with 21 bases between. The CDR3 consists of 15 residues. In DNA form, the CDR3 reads TGTGCCAGCAGCCCATCAGCAAACCCGTCTGGGGGCTACACCTTC. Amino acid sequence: CASSPSANPSGGYTF.

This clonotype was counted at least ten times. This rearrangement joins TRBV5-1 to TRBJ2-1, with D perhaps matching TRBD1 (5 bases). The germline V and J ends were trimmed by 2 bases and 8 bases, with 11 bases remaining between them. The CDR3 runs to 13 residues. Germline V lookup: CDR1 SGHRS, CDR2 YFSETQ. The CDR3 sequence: CASSFRQGHEQFF. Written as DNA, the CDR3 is TGCGCCAGCAGCTTCCGGCAGGGCCATGAGCAGTTCTTC.